Shown below are 28 T cell receptor beta chains from a single sample sequenced in a study of response to subunit inactivated influenza vaccine. From the RT-PCR reads, TCRdb called clonotypes with MiXCR, one entry per CDR3 protein. The sample yields some 160,000 distinct CDR3 sequences, 11% seen once. The source material was non-naive T cells sorted from PBMCs, sampled roughly 45 days after vaccination. The receptors originated from a man aged 45-65 years who received an inactivated influenza vaccine.

CDR3 nucleotides: TGTGCCAGCAGTTCCCTCCTAGCGGGAGACTACGAGCAGTACTTC. Protein product: CASSSLLAGDYEQYF. The V gene is TRBV28, the J gene TRBJ2-7; 10 positions match TRBD2. CDR3 length: 15 residues. V shed 4 bases and J 3 bases; nucleotides not matched to a gene: 6. In germline, CDR1 is MDHEN, CDR2 SYDVKM.

This clonotype was counted many times. The rearrangement uses TRBV12-3 or TRBV12-4 and TRBJ1-5; 7 nucleotides agree with TRBD1. This CDR3 comprises 13 residues. With 6 bases clipped from V and 2 bases from J, the junction kept 1 base outside the gene matches. The chain's CDR3 is CASRGTGNQPQHF. DNA of the CDR3: TGTGCCAGCAGAGGGACAGGCAATCAGCCCCAGCATTTT.

CDR3 protein: CASSLSRGRGYEQYF. Here the CDR3 DNA reads TGTGCCAGCAGCTTAAGTCGCGGCCGGGGCTACGAGCAGTACTTC. The chain is built from TRBV7-2 and TRBJ2-7; weak D call: TRBD2 (5 bases). Trimming removed 2 bases at V and 3 bases at J, with 14 bases between. Per the germline V gene, CDR1 is SGHTA and CDR2 is FQGNSA. CDR3 length: 15 amino acids. Looking up the rest from reference TRBV7-2 and TRBJ2-7 gives the full variable domain: GAGVSQSPSNKVTEKGKDVELRCDPISGHTALYWYRQSLGQGLEFLIYFQGNSAPDKSGLPSDRFSAERTGGSVSTLTIQRTQQEDSAVYLCASSLSRGRGYEQYFGPGTRLTVT.

This clonotype was detected only a few times. As DNA, the CDR3 is TGCGCCAGCAGCCCCCCTAGACAGAATAATTCACCCCTCCACTTT. It encodes CASSPPRQNNSPLHF. This chain uses TRBV4-1 with TRBJ1-6; tentative D call: TRBD1 (5 bases). Germline CDR1 reads MGHRA; CDR2 reads YSYEKL. The CDR3 sequence is 15 residues long. Trimming left V 4 bases short and J 5 bases short, with 12 bases between.

This clonotype was seen a handful of times. The rearrangement uses TRBV28 and TRBJ1-5; D might be TRBD1 (5 bases). Germline V CDR1 and CDR2: MDHEN, SYDVKM. The CDR3 sequence is 12 residues long. V shed 5 bases and J shed 7 bases, with 9 bases lying between them. The CDR3 sequence: CASSGGVQPQHF. The DNA for the CDR3 is TGTGCCAGCAGTGGGGGGGTCCAGCCCCAGCATTTT.

This clonotype occurred a few times. This chain connects TRBV24-1 to TRBJ1-1; 7 bases are a match to TRBD1. Germline V gene lookup returns CDR1 KGHDR and CDR2 SFDVKD. This CDR3 comprises 15 residues. Trimming cost V 4 bases and J 1 base; bases outside gene matches: 5. In DNA, the CDR3 is TGTGCCACCAGTGACACCGGGACAGCGAACACTGAAGCTTTCTTT. This translates into CATSDTGTANTEAFF.

This clonotype showed up just a few times. The genes are TRBV11-1 and TRBJ2-6, with TRBD1 matching 8 bases. The CDR3 sequence is 18 residues long. Germline V gene sequence: CDR1 SGHAT, CDR2 FQDESV (reference sequence). J lost 2 bases, V lost 5 bases, and 11 bases had no gene match. CDR3 in DNA: TGTGCCAGCAGCGTAACCGGGACAGGTTGGCCTGGGGCCAACGTCCTGACTTTC. Amino acids: CASSVTGTGWPGANVLTF. Complete variable domain (other parts from reference TRBV11-1 and TRBJ2-6): EAEVAQSPRYKITEKSQAVAFWCDPISGHATLYWYRQILGQGPELLVQFQDESVVDDSQLPKDRFSAERLKGVDSTLKIQPAELGDSAMYLCASSVTGTGWPGANVLTFGAGSRLTVL.

This clonotype was counted at least ten times. The chain joins TRBV28 to TRBJ2-1; D uncertain. This CDR3 has 15 amino acids. V was cut by 1 base and J by 1 base, with 8 bases left in between. The V gene's germline CDR1 is MDHEN and CDR2 SYDVKM. CDR3 amino acids: CASSLFTFSYNEQFF. The DNA for the CDR3 is TGTGCCAGCAGTTTATTTACGTTTTCCTACAATGAGCAGTTCTTC.

This clonotype was seen many times. V is TRBV12-3 or TRBV12-4 and J is TRBJ2-7; D gene uncertain. Trimming shortened V by 6 bases and J by 9 bases, and 12 bases separated the two germline ends. This CDR3 comprises 11 residues. The CDR3 DNA follows: TGTGCCAGCAGCATAGATACGAGGCAGTACTTC. This sequence encodes CASSIDTRQYF.

The rearrangement links TRBV18 to TRBJ2-7; D perhaps matches TRBD2 (5 bases). The V gene lost 5 bases and the J gene lost 9 bases, with 20 bases spanning the gap. Germline V gives CDR1 KGHSH, CDR2 LQKENI. CDR3 size: 14 residues. CDR3 sequence reads: CASSEAAIPRGQYF. In DNA, the CDR3 is TGTGCCAGCTCAGAAGCGGCCATCCCCCGGGGGCAGTACTTC.

This chain joins TRBV6-1 and TRBJ1-4; 7 nucleotides align to TRBD1. The CDR3 has 14 residues. Germline CDR1 MNHNS, CDR2 SASEGT. The V gene end was trimmed by 8 bases and the J gene end by 8 bases; junction bases not matched to a gene: 11. CDR3 sequence: CASGPDRVREKLFF. The CDR3 DNA sequence: TGTGCCAGCGGACCAGACAGGGTCCGGGAAAAACTGTTTTTT.

V gene TRBV7-8 combines with J gene TRBJ2-7; the match to TRBD2 covers 9 bases. V trimming: 1 base; J trimming: 1 base; junction bases outside the gene matches: 2. The CDR3 consists of 15 residues. Germline V CDR1 and CDR2: SGHVS, FQNEAQ. CDR3 loop: CASSLVSGGSYEQYF. In DNA form, the CDR3 reads TGTGCCAGCAGCTTAGTTAGCGGGGGTTCCTACGAGCAGTACTTC. Full variable domain (outside the CDR3, taken from reference TRBV7-8 and TRBJ2-7): GAGVSQSPRYKVAKRGQDVALRCDPISGHVSLFWYQQALGQGPEFLTYFQNEAQLDKSGLPSDRFFAERPEGSVSTLKIQRTQQEDSAVYLCASSLVSGGSYEQYFGPGTRLTVT.

The chain is built from TRBV5-8 and TRBJ2-5; either TRBD1 or TRBD2 may fit D (5 bases each). V was clipped by 2 bases and J by 5 bases, with 13 bases between them. Germline V gives CDR1 SGHTS, CDR2 YDEGEE. CDR3 length: 14 amino acids. The CDR3 loop reads CASSLGTTRETQYF. In DNA, the CDR3 is TGTGCCAGCAGCTTAGGGACGACGAGGGAGACCCAGTACTTC.

This clonotype turned up a few times. Written as DNA, the CDR3 is TGTGCCAGCAGTTACGTGGGGGGAGGAAACACTGAAGCTTTCTTT. Its protein is CASSYVGGGNTEAFF. V gene TRBV6-2 or TRBV6-3 combines with J gene TRBJ1-1; a weak D match, TRBD1 (5 bases). This CDR3 has 15 amino acids. The ends were cut back, 2 bases at V and 2 bases at J, with 12 bases in the middle. Germline V lookup: CDR1 MNHEY, CDR2 SVGEGT.

Ten or more counts support this clonotype. The CDR3 loop is CSVVTLAGGGYNEQFF. The CDR3 DNA is TGCAGCGTGGTGACCTTAGCGGGAGGAGGCTACAATGAGCAGTTCTTC. The chain joins TRBV29-1 to TRBJ2-1; TRBD2 aligns across 10 bases. With V trimmed by 6 bases and J by 3 bases, 11 bases remained unmatched. Germline V CDR1 and CDR2: SQVTM, ANQGSEA. CDR3 size: 16 residues.

This clonotype was found many times. This chain uses TRBV5-1 with TRBJ2-1; 9 bases line up with TRBD1. CDR1 is SGHRS, CDR2 YFSETQ, per germline. The CDR3 is 14 residues long. V shed 8 bases, J shed 4 bases, and the junction held 7 bases outside the gene matches. The CDR3: CASTRDREYNEQFF. DNA for the CDR3: TGCGCCAGTACCCGGGACAGGGAGTACAATGAGCAGTTCTTC.

The CDR3 sequence is CAISSGTANSPLHF. The CDR3 DNA follows: TGTGCCATCAGCAGCGGGACAGCGAATTCACCCCTCCACTTT. The V call is TRBV10-3, the J call TRBJ1-6; 7 nucleotides line up with TRBD1. Trimming removed 6 bases from V and 7 bases from J; junction bases left unmatched: 6. Germline values: CDR1 ENHRY, CDR2 SYGVKD. The CDR3 loop spans 14 amino acids.

This rearrangement joins TRBV6-1 to TRBJ1-1; D call uncertain. This CDR3 has 16 residues. With 5 bases removed from V and 1 base from J, the gap between germline ends came to 17 bases. In germline, CDR1 is MNHNS, CDR2 SASEGT. CDR3 DNA: TGTGCCAGCAGTCCACCCAATCTTAGGGAGAACACTGAAGCTTTCTTT. Translation: CASSPPNLRENTEAFF.

This clonotype has ten or more counts. The chain couples TRBV6-2 or TRBV6-3 to TRBJ1-1; unclear D gene. This CDR3 comprises 14 residues. V lost 7 bases to trimming and J lost 6 bases, with 18 bases between them. Germline V gene lookup returns CDR1 MNHEY and CDR2 SVGEGT. This CDR3 reads CASTLNRGVSEAFF. In nucleotides, the CDR3 is TGTGCCAGCACCCTGAATCGGGGAGTCTCTGAAGCTTTCTTT.

The chain links TRBV28 to TRBJ1-2, with D tentatively TRBD1 (6 bases). The CDR3 is 17 residues long. Trimming shortened V by 1 base and J by 8 bases, and 23 bases separated the two germline ends. Germline CDR1 MDHEN, CDR2 SYDVKM. The CDR3 loop reads CASSLFSLGGGSLGYTF. In DNA form, the CDR3 reads TGTGCCAGCAGTTTATTTTCGTTAGGGGGAGGATCGTTGGGCTACACCTTC.

This clonotype has only a few counts. The chain is built from TRBV18 and TRBJ2-1; 14 nucleotides line up with TRBD2. The CDR3 extends over 16 amino acids. With V trimmed by 3 bases and J by 5 bases, 3 bases remained unmatched. Germline values: CDR1 KGHSH, CDR2 LQKENI. The CDR3 spells CASSPPGLAGDNEQFF. CDR3 nucleotide sequence: TGTGCCAGCTCACCCCCGGGACTAGCGGGGGACAATGAGCAGTTCTTC.

The chain links TRBV4-2 to TRBJ1-3, with TRBD1 as a possible D gene (5 bases). The CDR3 runs to 14 residues. Germline CDR1 reads LGHNA; CDR2 reads YNFKEQ. V dropped 3 bases and J dropped 2 bases, with 8 bases sitting between them. CDR3 DNA: TGTGCCAGCAGCCAGTTGACAGCTGGAAACACCATATATTTT. Residues: CASSQLTAGNTIYF.

This clonotype was observed many times. The chain carries TRBV7-9 and TRBJ2-5; D is unresolved. The length of the CDR3 is 12 residues. V lost 2 bases to trimming and J lost 2 bases, with 3 bases between them. Germline V gene lookup returns CDR1 SEHNR and CDR2 FQNEAQ (reference sequence). CDR3 sequence: CASSLNQETQYF. In DNA form, the CDR3 reads TGTGCCAGCAGCTTAAATCAAGAGACCCAGTACTTC.

V gene TRBV5-6 combines with J gene TRBJ2-7; TRBD1 matches at 8 bases. The CDR3 spans 15 residues. With V trimmed by 5 bases and J by 1 base, 8 bases remained unmatched. Germline assignment: CDR1 SGHDT and CDR2 YYEEEE. CDR3 in amino acids: CASRIGQGWSYEQYF. CDR3 in DNA: TGTGCCAGCAGAATCGGACAGGGTTGGTCCTACGAGCAGTACTTC.

This clonotype was observed a few times. The chain is built from TRBV27 and TRBJ2-2; no reliable D call. Germline CDR1 MNHEY, CDR2 SMNVEV (reference sequence). Between the trimmed V and J ends, which lost 2 bases and 1 base, there was a span of 8 bases. CDR3 length equals 15 residues. CDR3 coding DNA: TGTGCCAGCAGTTTAAAATTCCTGAACACCGGGGAGCTGTTTTTT. It codes for CASSLKFLNTGELFF.

This clonotype has only a few counts. V is TRBV12-3 or TRBV12-4 and J is TRBJ1-5, with TRBD1 matching 9 bases. J was trimmed by 7 bases and V by 8 bases; bases with no gene match: 9. This CDR3 is built from 14 residues. In DNA form, the CDR3 reads TGTGCCAGCCAAGTTACAGGGGGCGGACAGCCCCAGCATTTT. It yields the protein CASQVTGGGQPQHF.

This clonotype was picked up a small number of times. This chain uses TRBV7-2 with TRBJ1-6; D is unresolved. CDR1 SGHTA and CDR2 FQGNSA come from the germline V gene. The CDR3 spans 14 residues. V lost 1 base and J lost 7, with 8 bases in between. The CDR3 sequence: CASSLVENNSPLHF. Here the CDR3 DNA reads TGTGCCAGCAGCTTAGTGGAAAACAATTCACCCCTCCACTTT.

This clonotype was counted between two and nine times. This chain connects TRBV6-1 to TRBJ2-1, with 12 positions matching TRBD2. The length of the CDR3 is 16 residues. The V gene end was trimmed by 6 bases and the J gene end by 10 bases; junction bases not matched to a gene: 13. CDR1 MNHNS and CDR2 SASEGT come from the germline V gene. CDR3 sequence: CASRPPTSGGSTEQFF. DNA for the CDR3: TGTGCCAGCAGACCTCCGACTAGCGGGGGATCAACCGAGCAGTTCTTC.